One T cell receptor beta chain is described in this entry. Its antigen target is currently unknown. No per-base quality is available; no much larger clone lies one base away. TCRbeta CDR3 regions were amplified from genomic DNA by means of the immunoSEQ Assay, a bias-controlled multiplex PCR. Turning to the authors' computational methods: The number of nucleated cells in each sample was estimated from the amplification of reference gene primers within the assay. To quantify the absolute abundance of each unique TCRbeta CDR3 rearrangement, sequence reads were collapsed and filtered. Productive Simpson clonality was computed per sample as the square root of Simpson's diversity index over productive rearrangements. TCRdb's version of the immuneACCESS table is confined to in-frame rearrangements and falls short of the full clone set. An unresolved V gene accounts for under half of the shortfall where checked; the remainder is of unknown origin. For V, J and clone size, that table is used; D and trimming come from the DNA. For this sample the table gives nearly 350,000 clones, of which approximately 82% were detected only once. Clones ranked in the top ten supply 3% of the sample.

The data belong to a study of blood T cell repertoires in COVID-19 (TCRdb year 2020). Looking at the study overall: Samples covering the acute and convalescent phases of COVID-19 were provided by collaborators in the United States, Italy and Spain. The prospective study material was composed of cDNA or gDNA derived from T cells, B-cell-depleted T cells, or PBMCs. The dataset comprised deeply sampled blood TCRbeta repertoires from subjects exposed to, actively infected with, or recovered from COVID-19. The repertoires were released in a freely available public database meant as a resource for research on the immune response to SARS-CoV-2. The samples were drawn from two sources: the first 160 participants of the ongoing ImmuneRACE study, and 950 to 1,500 subjects contributed by 6 global collaborators. A de-identified subject ID, COVID-19 status, age in years and sex were almost always included in the sample metadata. Where HLA class I and class II types were available, the types were taken from metadata supplied by the sample provider, not from assay-based typing.

Study-wide findings and limitations: The quantity of clinical and demographic metadata differed by source and by participant and was supplied without curation.

The collaborating institutions used their own protocols to collect whole blood in K2EDTA tubes. For TCRbeta analysis, collaborators shipped samples as frozen whole blood, isolated PBMCs, or DNA extracted from either of those sample types. Based on the germline V gene (reference sequence), the CDR1 and CDR2 sequences are MNHEY and SMNVEV. Trimming at the junction amounts to 4 bases on V and 0 bases on J, and the germline ends lie 10 bases apart. CDR3 length: 14 amino acids, cysteine to phenylalanine. Only the CDR3 DNA stays, 42 bases, in frame from base 1. The sequenced sample consisted of peripheral blood. The receptor's source is a young man with active or convalescent COVID-19. The chain was built from TRBV27 and TRBJ2-7; confidence is insufficient to name the D gene. The encoded CDR3 is CASSSAPSSYEQYF. The DNA reads as follows: TGTGCCAGCAGTTCCGCTCCGAGCTCCTACGAGCAGTACTTC.